This T cell receptor beta chain was identified during a study of T-cell memory formation after mild COVID-19 (dated by TCRdb to 2020 to 2022). Describing the broader study: TCR sequence clusters from the two donors were found to be largely donor specific. Longitudinal TCRalpha and TCRbeta repertoire sequencing tracked T-cell clones expanding and contracting after mild COVID-19 in a couple of donors. Two young, previously healthy adult volunteers, one female and one male, were included in the cohort. Beyond this particular receptor, the publication reports: The detection of some responding clones in pre-infection memory suggests that pre-existing cross-reactive memory T cells joined the SARS-CoV-2 response. Only a couple of mild cases were covered in the study, and larger cohorts including severe cases with pre-infection samples were considered necessary. Contracting CD4+ clones were located mainly in the CM and EM memory subsets, whereas CD8+ clones were found to be enriched in EMRA. Clones that contracted from day 15 to 85 showed balanced CD4/CD8 phenotypes, whereas a second wave of clones that expanded from day 15 to 37 leaned towards CD4+. Whether the second-wave clones peaking on day 37 were SARS-CoV-2 specific was not confirmed.

This clonotype was counted ten times or more. The clone's antigen remains unknown. No much larger clonotype is one base removed from it; base qualities were not supplied. Ficoll-Paque density gradient centrifugation was the method used to isolate PBMCs. Via the germline V gene, CDR1 is KGHDR and CDR2 SFDVKD. The CDR3 numbers 15 residues from cysteine through phenylalanine. The CDR3 DNA has 45 bases and is translated from base 1. A distance of 15 bases separates the germline ends of V and J, which lose 9 bases and 2 bases respectively. These reads were obtained on an Illumina NovaSeq 6000. cDNA libraries for TCRalpha and TCRbeta were prepared by 5'RACE using constant-segment primers, with sample barcodes and unique molecular identifiers added. Trizol reagent was used to extract RNA from every sample. Libraries were amplified in two PCR steps, with a second sample barcode and Illumina TruSeq adapters added in the second step. Sequencing of the libraries was done on an Illumina NovaSeq, producing 2 x 150 bp paired-end reads. The authors processed their data as follows. The reads were demultiplexed and collapsed into UMI-guided consensus sequences using migec v1.2.7. Using mixcr v2.1.11, UMI consensuses were aligned to TRA and TRB V and J templates and then assembled into clonotypes. A clonotype was counted as expanded or contracted only if both edgeR and NoisET called the change significant, with noise models trained on biological replicates. For edgeR calls, a false discovery rate-adjusted p below 0.01 and a log2 fold-change threshold of 1 were applied. As an exploratory analysis of dynamics, PCA with hierarchical clustering was applied to max-normalized trajectories of the 1000 most abundant clonotypes. Each responding clone was given a CD4 or CD8 phenotype based on the CD4+ and CD8+ repertoires, which had been sequenced separately. TCRdb trimmed public reads at Q25 via fastp, called clones via MiXCR and kept in-frame beta chains. Rows with one shared CDR3 protein collapse into an entry with the most common genes and DNA. The V and J calls and clone size come from TCRdb's table, not from the authors' own analysis. Here the sample has around 34,000 distinct CDR3 sequences; 7% to 8% occur a single time. Of the sample, 29% falls within the top ten clones.

The rearrangement combines TRBV24-1 with TRBJ2-2; the D gene could be TRBD1 or TRBD2, each one agreeing over 6 bases. Sequenced material: PBMCs or a T cell subset sorted from them (not recorded which). This receptor was taken from a man younger than 35 who had mild COVID-19 (a few samples of this study predate the infection). The sample titles of this study are shuffled in the database, so cell type and time point are left out; the donor was told from shared clones. This receptor has the CDR3 CATAGGHHNTGELFF. In nucleotides, the sequence is TGTGCCACCGCCGGGGGACATCATAACACCGGGGAGCTGTTTTTT.